The 24 T cell receptor beta chains below all came from one sample that was sequenced in a study of OX40 agonist ivuxolimab in advanced cancers. TCRdb's table, derived via immunoSEQ multiplex PCR, lists solely in-frame clones and lacks some. Of roughly 120,000 clones in the sample, 92% were seen once. Sequences were derived from CD4+ or CD8+ T cells sorted from blood, sampled in a trial of the OX40 agonist ivuxolimab. These receptors originate from an adult with an advanced solid tumor such as melanoma, head and neck, liver or kidney cancer.

The V call is TRBV27, the J call TRBJ2-1; 7 positions agree with TRBD2. This CDR3 contains 15 residues. The V gene end was trimmed by 3 bases and the J gene end by 2 bases; junction bases not matched to a gene: 4. Germline V lookup: CDR1 MNHEY, CDR2 SMNVEV (reference sequence). The CDR3 loop reads CASSFSLAAYNEQFF. The CDR3 DNA reads as TGTGCCAGCAGTTTCTCCCTAGCGGCCTACAATGAGCAGTTCTTC.

CDR3 sequence (DNA): TGTGCCAGTAGTTCAAACACCGGGGAGCTGTTTTTT. Amino acids: CASSSNTGELFF. V usage is TRBV19 and J usage is TRBJ2-2, with D unclear. V lost 5 bases, J lost 2 bases, and 3 bases lay in between. This CDR3 is 12 amino acids long. Germline V CDR1 and CDR2: LNHDA, SQIVND (reference sequence).

The chain carries TRBV15 and TRBJ1-5; D gene unclear. This CDR3 contains 14 residues. V lost 5 bases and J lost 4, with 12 bases in between. Per the germline V gene, CDR1 is LNHNV and CDR2 is YYDKDF (reference sequence). Written as DNA, the CDR3 is TGTGCCACCAGCGCTCTGCCGGCGAATCAGCCCCAGCATTTT. Protein sequence: CATSALPANQPQHF.

This chain joins TRBV19 and TRBJ2-3, with 8 positions matching TRBD2. This CDR3 is 17 amino acids long. The V segment lost 0 bases and the J segment 3 bases; nucleotides outside the gene matches: 8. Germline V CDR1 and CDR2: LNHDA, SQIVND (reference sequence). The CDR3 region is CASSIDSGGGGTDTQYF. CDR3 coding DNA: TGTGCCAGTAGTATAGATTCGGGAGGCGGGGGGACAGATACGCAGTATTTT. The complete variable domain, with remaining parts taken from reference TRBV19 and TRBJ2-3, reads DGGITQSPKYLFRKEGQNVTLSCEQNLNHDAMYWYRQDPGQGLRLIYYSQIVNDFQKGDIAEGYSVSREKKESFPLTVTSAQKNPTAFYLCASSIDSGGGGTDTQYFGPGTRLTVL.

This chain uses TRBV5-8 with TRBJ2-1; 9 nucleotides match TRBD1. J gave up 5 bases and V 0 bases, and 3 bases lay outside the gene matches. Germline CDR1 and CDR2: SGHTS and YDEGEE. This CDR3 is 15 amino acids long. CDR3: CASSLAGQGHNEQFF. The DNA for the CDR3 is TGTGCCAGCAGCTTGGCGGGACAGGGCCACAATGAGCAGTTCTTC.

This clone is a singleton in its sample. The V call is TRBV7-2, the J call TRBJ2-1; D unresolved. The CDR3 sequence is 12 residues long. Germline-derived CDR1 and CDR2 are SGHTA and FQGNSA. Deletions cut 1 base from V and 9 bases from J, with 7 bases between. The chain's CDR3 is CASSLGWTEQFF. For the CDR3, the DNA is TGTGCCAGCAGCTTAGGATGGACTGAGCAGTTCTTC.

This clone was detected a few times. The CDR3 sequence is CASSRQGVRETQYF. CDR3 DNA: TGTGCCAGCAGTAGACAGGGCGTGAGGGAGACCCAGTACTTC. The J gene is TRBJ2-5, the V gene TRBV2, with 7 bases fitting TRBD1. Trimming removed 5 bases from V and 5 bases from J; junction bases left unmatched: 8. CDR1 and CDR2 (germline): SNHLY, FYNNEI. CDR3 length: 14 residues.

This chain joins TRBV27 and TRBJ2-1, with D possibly being TRBD1 (6 bases). CDR1 is MNHEY, CDR2 SMNVEV, per germline (reference sequence). V shed 6 bases and J shed 10 bases, with 19 bases lying between them. This CDR3 comprises 14 residues. The CDR3 spells CASSRQGSSGEQFF. CDR3 in DNA: TGTGCCAGCAGCAGGCAGGGGAGTAGTGGAGAGCAGTTCTTC.

The chain uses TRBV6-1 and TRBJ1-4; D ambiguous. The germline CDR1 and CDR2 sequences are MNHNS and SASEGT. The V end was cut by 7 bases, the J end by 8 bases, with 20 bases between. The CDR3 is 15 residues long. CDR3: CASIARRGGGEKLFF. The CDR3 region has the DNA TGTGCCAGCATTGCCAGGCGGGGAGGAGGAGAAAAACTGTTTTTT.

This clone is a singleton in its sample. The chain carries TRBV7-3 and TRBJ2-5; TRBD1 aligns across 10 bases. The CDR3 consists of 16 residues. The trim removed 2 bases at V and 4 bases at J, leaving 7 bases unmatched. The germline V gene has CDR1 SGHTA and CDR2 FQGTGA. In DNA, the CDR3 is TGTGCCAGCAGCTTAGGCGGGACAGGGGTTCGAGAGACCCAGTACTTC. It translates to CASSLGGTGVRETQYF.

The J gene is TRBJ2-5, the V gene TRBV18; D might be TRBD2 (5 bases). V gave up 3 bases and J gave up 5 bases, with 13 bases separating them. The CDR3 covers 14 residues. Germline V gene sequence: CDR1 KGHSH, CDR2 LQKENI. CDR3 amino acids: CASSPAFRGETQYF. Written as DNA, the CDR3 is TGTGCCAGCTCACCGGCGTTCCGCGGGGAGACCCAGTACTTC.

CDR3 nucleotides: TGTGCCAGCAGCTCTTACCGGCAGGGTAGGGATTCCTACGAGCAGTACTTC. Residues: CASSSYRQGRDSYEQYF. V gene TRBV11-2 combines with J gene TRBJ2-7; possibly TRBD1 for D (5 bases). Germline V gene sequence: CDR1 SGHAT, CDR2 FQNNGV. CDR3 length: 17 amino acids. V lost 4 bases and J lost 1, with 20 bases in between.

J is TRBJ2-6 and V is TRBV5-1; D unclear. The CDR3 consists of 15 residues. Trimming removed 2 bases from V and 3 bases from J, with 9 bases in between. The germline gives CDR1 SGHRS, CDR2 YFSETQ. The CDR3 DNA is TGCGCCAGCAGCTTTTCTATCGGTGGGGCCAACGTCCTGACTTTC. Translated: CASSFSIGGANVLTF.

This clone was detected only once. The rearrangement uses TRBV5-1 and TRBJ2-7, with 7 bases fitting TRBD2. The junction had 9 bases not matched to a gene; V was cut back by 0 bases and J by 6 bases. CDR3 size: 15 residues. Germline V gives CDR1 SGHRS, CDR2 YFSETQ. The chain's CDR3 is CASSLGGTTPLEQYF. CDR3 nucleotides: TGCGCCAGCAGCTTGGGGGGGACTACGCCGCTCGAGCAGTACTTC. Together with reference TRBV5-1 and TRBJ2-7, the CDR3 gives the full variable domain: KAGVTQTPRYLIKTRGQQVTLSCSPISGHRSVSWYQQTPGQGLQFLFEYFSETQRNKGNFPGRFSGRQFSNSRSEMNVSTLELGDSALYLCASSLGGTTPLEQYFGPGTRLTVT.

This chain uses TRBV5-1 with TRBJ2-1; D is uncertain. The CDR3 runs 17 residues. Trimming removed 0 bases from V and 6 bases from J, with 19 bases in between. Per germline, CDR1 SGHRS and CDR2 YFSETQ. In DNA form, the CDR3 reads TGCGCCAGCAGCTTGGGTTTTGGGCCCGGCACTACCAATGAGCAGTTCTTC. Encoded protein: CASSLGFGPGTTNEQFF. The complete variable domain, with remaining parts taken from reference TRBV5-1 and TRBJ2-1, reads KAGVTQTPRYLIKTRGQQVTLSCSPISGHRSVSWYQQTPGQGLQFLFEYFSETQRNKGNFPGRFSGRQFSNSRSEMNVSTLELGDSALYLCASSLGFGPGTTNEQFFGPGTRLTVL.

V and J are TRBV9 and TRBJ2-7, with a weak D call TRBD2 (5 bases). V was clipped by 1 base and J by 3 bases, with 11 bases between them. This CDR3 has 14 amino acids. The V gene's germline CDR1 is SGDLS and CDR2 YYNGEE. The CDR3 DNA sequence: TGTGCCAGCAGCGTATCGGTGGCGGGCTACGAGCAGTACTTC. Amino acid sequence: CASSVSVAGYEQYF.

The chain has TRBV28 and TRBJ2-3; 7 bases map to TRBD2. Germline V gives CDR1 MDHEN, CDR2 SYDVKM. CDR3 length equals 16 residues. Losses at the gene ends were 6 bases for V and 2 bases for J; bases not matched to a gene: 11. CDR3 protein: CASRSDLSGTTDTQYF. The CDR3 bases are TGTGCCAGCAGGTCCGATTTAAGCGGGACCACAGATACGCAGTATTTT.

This chain joins TRBV30 and TRBJ2-5; D is uncertain. Matching the DNA end better, TRBJ2-7 makes the J call doubtful. The CDR3 spans 11 residues. Germline CDR1 reads GTSNPN; CDR2 reads SVGIG (reference sequence). CDR3: CAWSGGYEQYF. DNA for the CDR3: TGTGCCTGGAGTGGGGGCTACGAGCAGTACTTC.

The V gene is TRBV7-2, the J gene TRBJ1-2; D might be TRBD1 (5 bases). The CDR3 contains 14 residues. V lost 1 base and J 7 bases, leaving 13 bases between the germline ends. Germline V gene data show CDR1 as SGHTA and CDR2 as FQGNSA. CDR3 amino acids: CASSLGGAMGGYTF. CDR3 nucleotides: TGTGCCAGCAGCTTAGGGGGCGCAATGGGTGGCTACACCTTC.

The CDR3 nucleotides read TGTGCCAGCAGCTTAGGAGATCTTACCTACGAGCAGTACTTC. It codes for CASSLGDLTYEQYF. J is TRBJ2-7 and V is TRBV7-2; D ambiguous. CDR1 is SGHTA, CDR2 FQGNSA, per germline. Between the trimmed V and J ends, which lost 1 base and 2 bases, there was a span of 9 bases. This CDR3 region has 14 residues.

V and J are TRBV28 and TRBJ2-2; TRBD1 matches at 11 bases. CDR3 length: 17 residues. With V trimmed by 1 base and J by 5 bases, 6 bases remained unmatched. Germline CDR1 reads MDHEN; CDR2 reads SYDVKM. In DNA, the CDR3 is TGTGCCAGCAGTTTATCCCGGACAGGGGGCAGGACCGGGGAGCTGTTTTTT. This encodes CASSLSRTGGRTGELFF.

The chain joins TRBV10-2 to TRBJ1-3, with a weak D call TRBD1 (6 bases). Deletions cut 3 bases from V and 7 bases from J, with 13 bases between. CDR3 length equals 14 residues. Germline loops: CDR1 WSHSY, CDR2 SAAADI. CDR3 in DNA: TGCGCCAGCAGTGATGGAGGGGGTAGGAACACCATATATTTT. Translation gives CASSDGGGRNTIYF.

This clone has a single count. The genes are TRBV9 and TRBJ1-3, with D possibly being TRBD1 (5 bases). CDR1 and CDR2 from the germline V gene are SGDLS and YYNGEE. Trimming stripped 3 bases from V and 16 bases from J, with 17 bases between. There are 12 residues in the CDR3. The DNA of the CDR3 is TGTGCCAGCAGCGAGCAAACCGGGACTCAGTATTTT. Amino acid sequence: CASSEQTGTQYF.

This chain joins TRBV28 and TRBJ2-1; D is undetermined. The CDR3 extends over 12 amino acids. CDR1 is MDHEN, CDR2 SYDVKM, per germline. Trimming stripped 6 bases from V and 3 bases from J, with 6 bases between. The CDR3 reads CASRQFYNEQFF. CDR3 coding DNA: TGTGCCAGCAGGCAGTTCTACAATGAGCAGTTCTTC.